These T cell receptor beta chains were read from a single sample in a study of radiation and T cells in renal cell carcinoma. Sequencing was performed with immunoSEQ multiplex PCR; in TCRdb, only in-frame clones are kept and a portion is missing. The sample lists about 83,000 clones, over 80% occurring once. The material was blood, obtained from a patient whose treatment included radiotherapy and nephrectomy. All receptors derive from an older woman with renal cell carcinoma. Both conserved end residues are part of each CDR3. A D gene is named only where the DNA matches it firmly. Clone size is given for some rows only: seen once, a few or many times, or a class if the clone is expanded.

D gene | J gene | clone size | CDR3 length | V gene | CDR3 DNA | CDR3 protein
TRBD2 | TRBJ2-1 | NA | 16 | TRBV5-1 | TGCGCCAGCAGTGGCTTAGCGGGAGGGCCCTCGGATGAGCAGTTCTTC | CASSGLAGGPSDEQFF
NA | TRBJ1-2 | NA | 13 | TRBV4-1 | TGCGCCAGCAGCCAAGGGGACCGTTCCCAAGGCACCTTC | CASSQGDRSQGTF
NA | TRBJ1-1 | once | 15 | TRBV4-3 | TGCGCCAGCAGCCAAGGTAAGGGAGGTAACACTGAAGCTTTCTTT | CASSQGKGGNTEAFF
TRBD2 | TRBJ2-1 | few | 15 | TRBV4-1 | TGCGCCAGCAGCCAACTAGCGGGGGGTAACAATGAGCAGTTCTTC | CASSQLAGGNNEQFF
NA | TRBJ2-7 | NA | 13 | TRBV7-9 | TGTGCCAGCAGCCCCCCCGGGTCCTACGAGCAGTACTTC | CASSPPGSYEQYF
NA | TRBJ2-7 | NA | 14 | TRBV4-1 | TGCGCCAGCAGCCAAGATGGCAACTCCTACGAGCAGTACTTC | CASSQDGNSYEQYF
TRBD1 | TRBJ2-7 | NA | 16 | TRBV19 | TGTGCCAGTAGTACACCTCGGGACAGCTATCACTACGAGCAGTACTTC | CASSTPRDSYHYEQYF
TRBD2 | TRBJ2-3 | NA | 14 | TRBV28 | TGTGCCACTCTGGGGCGGGAGGGCGCGGATACGCAGTATTTT | CATLGREGADTQYF
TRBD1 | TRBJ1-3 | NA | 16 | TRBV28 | TGTGCCAGCAGTTGGGACAGGGCGGCCGCTGGAAACACCATATATTTT | CASSWDRAAAGNTIYF
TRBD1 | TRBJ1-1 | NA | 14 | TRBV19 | TGTGCCAGTAGTACAGGACAGGGTAGACCTGAAGCTTTCTTT | CASSTGQGRPEAFF
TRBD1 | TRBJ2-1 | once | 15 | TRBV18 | TGTGCCAGCTCACCGGGACAGGGCACCTACAATGAGCAGTTCTTC | CASSPGQGTYNEQFF
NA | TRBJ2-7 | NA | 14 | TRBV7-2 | TGTGCCAGCAGCTTAGATTACGTCTCCTACGAGCAGTACTTC | CASSLDYVSYEQYF
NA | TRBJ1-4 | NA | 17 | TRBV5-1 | TGCGCCAGCAGCCCTAACAATGGTCCGGGCACTAATGAAAAACTGTTTTTT | CASSPNNGPGTNEKLFF